The 5 T cell receptor beta chains below were found in one sample sequenced in a study of OX40 agonist ivuxolimab in advanced cancers. The repertoire was sequenced with immunoSEQ multiplex PCR; TCRdb's copy has only in-frame clones and lacks some. The sample gives tens of thousands of clones, 92% of which show up once; 0.51% is in the top ten. The starting material was CD4+ or CD8+ T cells sorted from blood, obtained in a trial of the OX40 agonist ivuxolimab. These receptors were obtained from an adult with an advanced solid tumor such as melanoma, head and neck, liver or kidney cancer.

This chain links TRBV5-1 with TRBJ2-7, with 7 nucleotides matching TRBD1. V gave up 4 bases and J gave up 6 bases; unmatched junction bases: 10. Germline assignment: CDR1 SGHRS and CDR2 YFSETQ. This CDR3 is 14 amino acids long. The CDR3, as DNA: TGCGCCAGCAGCGGGGGACAGCAAGGGCGCGAGCAGTACTTC. Translating gives CASSGGQQGREQYF. The full variable domain, completed using reference TRBV5-1 and TRBJ2-7, is KAGVTQTPRYLIKTRGQQVTLSCSPISGHRSVSWYQQTPGQGLQFLFEYFSETQRNKGNFPGRFSGRQFSNSRSEMNVSTLELGDSALYLCASSGGQQGREQYFGPGTRLTVT.

This clone was seen a few times. The V gene is TRBV7-6, the J gene TRBJ1-5; no reliable D call. In germline, CDR1 is SGHVS, CDR2 FNYEAQ. The CDR3 length is 15 residues. Trimming took 1 base from V and 3 from J, leaving 10 bases between them. Here the CDR3 DNA reads TGTGCCAGCAGCTTAGGATCCGGGAACAATCAGCCCCAGCATTTT. It codes for CASSLGSGNNQPQHF. Together with reference TRBV7-6 and TRBJ1-5, the CDR3 gives the full variable domain: GAGVSQSPRYKVTKRGQDVALRCDPISGHVSLYWYRQALGQGPEFLTYFNYEAQQDKSGLPNDRFSAERPEGSISTLTIQRTEQRDSAMYRCASSLGSGNNQPQHFGDGTRLSIL.

This chain joins TRBV5-4 and TRBJ2-7; 9 bases line up with TRBD2. The CDR3 has 14 amino acids. V was pared by 4 bases and J by 5 bases, with 7 bases of the junction left unmatched. Germline loops: CDR1 SGHNT, CDR2 YYREEE (reference sequence). The CDR3 sequence is CASSRGTSWDEQYF. The CDR3 DNA is TGTGCCAGCAGCCGGGGGACTAGCTGGGACGAGCAGTACTTC.

V and J are TRBV19 and TRBJ1-6; TRBD1 matches 9 bases. CDR1 LNHDA and CDR2 SQIVND come from the germline V gene (reference sequence). The CDR3 runs 14 residues. V was pared by 4 bases and J by 6 bases, with 1 base of the junction left unmatched. The CDR3 DNA is TGTGCCAGTAGTACGACAGGGGGTAATTCACCCCTCCACTTT. Amino acid sequence: CASSTTGGNSPLHF. Based on the CDR3 plus reference TRBV19 and TRBJ1-6, the full variable domain is DGGITQSPKYLFRKEGQNVTLSCEQNLNHDAMYWYRQDPGQGLRLIYYSQIVNDFQKGDIAEGYSVSREKKESFPLTVTSAQKNPTAFYLCASSTTGGNSPLHFGNGTRLTVT.

The V call is TRBV6-5, the J call TRBJ1-5, with D tentatively TRBD1 (5 bases). With 7 bases removed from V and 7 bases from J, the gap between germline ends came to 14 bases. This CDR3 is 13 amino acids long. Germline assignment: CDR1 MNHEY and CDR2 SVGAGI. DNA for the CDR3: TGTGCCAGCACCGGCAGGGCGGGACAGCCCCAGCATTTT. This sequence encodes CASTGRAGQPQHF.